The clone carrying this TCR beta chain was seen once. What it recognizes is unknown. Trimming took off 4 bases at V and 5 bases at J, with 19 bases between the two ends. The germline V gene has CDR1 MNHEY and CDR2 SMNVEV (reference sequence). The CDR3 consists of 16 residues. This sample was taken from a study of shared clonotypes between healthy human individuals. Study overall: A donor's plate count was three for CD4 naive and three for CD4 memory; CD8 naive had two and CD8 memory one.

Regarding the study as a whole: Between several donors, naive CD4 clonotypes were shared at a level of around 5.2%. Owing to a small donor count, the genetic and exposure-history diversity represented was limited. An anticipated effect of sequencing depth on clonotype sharing among donors was recognized.

Libraries were prepared by immunoSEQ multiplex PCR; TCRdb keeps only in-frame clonotypes and omits some of them. The repertoire includes roughly 500,000 clones, 90% to 97% of them detected once, and approximately 0.06% sits in the top ten. The V and J genes are TRBV27 and TRBJ2-3; D is unresolved. Material for sequencing was naive CD4+ T cells sorted from blood. The subset denotes: CD45RA+ positively selected. This receptor was obtained from a woman in her thirties in good health. Here the CDR3 reads CASSSLDNPPRDTQYF. DNA for the CDR3: TGTGCCAGCAGTTCCCTAGACAATCCCCCTAGAGATACGCAGTATTTT.